This is a list of T cell receptor beta chains from one sample in a study of T cells expressing NK-cell markers. TCRdb reprocessed the 5' RACE reads and reports one entry per CDR3 protein, with no DNA. The sample includes about 390,000 distinct CDR3 sequences. Sequencing input: blood T cells: a sorted CD56 or NKG2C T cell subset, CD4+ or CD8+ T cells, or bulk PBMC T cells (not recorded which). The source is a woman aged 45 to 65 in good health. Each CDR3 is given with its conserved first and last residue.

v_call	j_call	cdr3_aa
TRBV5-1	TRBJ2-3	CASSSGLAGLFGDTQYF
TRBV20-1	TRBJ2-1	CSALTPGYNEQFF
TRBV6-6	TRBJ1-5	CASSYPIGQGNQPQHF
TRBV29-1	TRBJ2-1	CSVEIGVGEQFF
TRBV20-1	TRBJ2-3	CSARDGVADRDTQYF
TRBV9	TRBJ1-1	CASSGTGNKEAFF
TRBV20-1	TRBJ2-5	CSAVDVGREQTQYF
TRBV12-3/TRBV12-4	TRBJ2-1	CASSASGSSREQFF
TRBV7-9	TRBJ2-5	CASSLPMGLTSGETQYF
TRBV5-1	TRBJ2-1	CASSPVALLSGGDFNEQFF
TRBV11-2	TRBJ1-2	CASSYRPDYGYTF
TRBV12-3/TRBV12-4	TRBJ1-5	CASSWSGSAPYQPQHF
TRBV12-3/TRBV12-4	TRBJ2-1	CASNHRRGQRNEQFF
TRBV2	TRBJ2-3	CATRGTGTDTQYF
TRBV5-1	TRBJ2-3	CASSRGRGGDTQYF
TRBV5-1	TRBJ2-7	CASSLAGTASYEQYF
TRBV10-3	TRBJ2-7	CAISDGHLKENEQYF
TRBV5-5	TRBJ1-4	CASTPEPTRAEKLFF
TRBV5-1	TRBJ1-2	CASRDRQGAGYGYTF
TRBV12-3/TRBV12-4	TRBJ2-5	CASSILNQGGQYF
TRBV5-6	TRBJ1-5	CASSQGRNRGLRQPQHF
TRBV7-3	TRBJ2-7	CASSLSPGQHWDEQYF
TRBV10-3	TRBJ1-6	CATRTGPRAPLHF
TRBV20-1	TRBJ1-6	CSASEQDSYSPLHF
TRBV5-1	TRBJ1-4	CASSLAVAGPSATNEKLFF
TRBV29-1	TRBJ2-3	CSVNRVDTQYF
TRBV24-1	TRBJ2-3	CATSDWGTGRTDTQYF
TRBV6-1	TRBJ2-5	CASSRILVTETQYF
TRBV3-1	TRBJ2-1	CASSQESTSGNNEQFF
TRBV12-3/TRBV12-4	TRBJ2-7	CASRLQGLAGGLGEQYF
TRBV5-1	TRBJ2-1	CASTFLAGAGNEQFF
TRBV5-6	TRBJ2-7	CASSLGLAAFSEQYF
TRBV7-8	TRBJ2-3	CASSHQTGASSTDTQYF
TRBV20-1	TRBJ2-1	CSARKGLAEQFF
TRBV4-2	TRBJ1-1	CASSQGRFTEAFF
TRBV3-1	TRBJ2-7	CASSQDFSRREGLAEQYF
TRBV20-1	TRBJ2-5	CSARGLAGGPQETQYF
TRBV3-1	TRBJ2-3	CASSQDASGSASTDTQYF
TRBV5-6	TRBJ1-5	CASSYWGSPNQPQHF
TRBV20-1	TRBJ2-2	CSTSRANTGELFF
TRBV4-1	TRBJ1-5	CASSQGPTGFQPQHF
TRBV5-1	TRBJ1-2	CASSSEGLRYGYTF
TRBV3-1	TRBJ2-1	CASRTDSEEQFF
TRBV12-3/TRBV12-4	TRBJ2-1	CASSSEGLGEQFF
TRBV7-2	TRBJ1-2	CASSLGRSRDYGYTF